This TCR beta chain is drawn from a study of identical twins. The CDR3 runs 14 residues. Trimming took 1 base from V and 6 from J, leaving 11 bases between them. Per germline, CDR1 SGHDT and CDR2 YYEEEE. Study-wide results and limits: Sequences that were beta out-of-frame showed weaker excess twin sharing. Out-of-frame alpha sequences shared by twins were enriched for low generation probability. Analyses based on zero insertions could be partly confounded by invariant MAIT and iNKT cells.

Only a few counts were recorded for this clonotype. Its antigen is still unknown. TCRdb fed the 5' RACE reads into MiXCR, producing one record per CDR3 protein. Seen here are about 450,000 distinct CDR3 sequences, around 18% observed once, and the top ten hold approximately 12%. The donors were all healthy and Caucasian. The clonotype originates from a man aged 50 to 60 in good health. The sequenced material came from naive T cells sorted from blood. This chain joins TRBV5-6 and TRBJ2-1; perhaps TRBD1 as D (5 bases). CDR3 sequence reads: CASSLSKGRNEQFF. CDR3 sequence (DNA): TGTGCCAGCAGCTTGTCGAAGGGGCGCAATGAGCAGTTCTTC.